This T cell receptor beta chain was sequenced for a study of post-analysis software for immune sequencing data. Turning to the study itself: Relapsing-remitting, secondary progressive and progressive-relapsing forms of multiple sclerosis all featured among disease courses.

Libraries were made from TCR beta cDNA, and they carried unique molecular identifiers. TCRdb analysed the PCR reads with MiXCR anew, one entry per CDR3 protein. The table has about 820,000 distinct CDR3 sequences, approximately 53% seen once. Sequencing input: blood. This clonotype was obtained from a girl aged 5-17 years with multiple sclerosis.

CDR3 coding DNA: TGCAGTGCTAGAGATCTCACGGGGGGGCAAGAGACCCAGTACTTC. It yields the protein CSARDLTGGQETQYF. The V and J genes are TRBV20-1 and TRBJ2-5, with TRBD2 identical over 8 bases. CDR1 DFQATT and CDR2 SNEGSKA come from the germline V gene (reference sequence). The CDR3 covers 15 residues. The V segment lost 0 bases and the J segment 2 bases; nucleotides outside the gene matches: 5.